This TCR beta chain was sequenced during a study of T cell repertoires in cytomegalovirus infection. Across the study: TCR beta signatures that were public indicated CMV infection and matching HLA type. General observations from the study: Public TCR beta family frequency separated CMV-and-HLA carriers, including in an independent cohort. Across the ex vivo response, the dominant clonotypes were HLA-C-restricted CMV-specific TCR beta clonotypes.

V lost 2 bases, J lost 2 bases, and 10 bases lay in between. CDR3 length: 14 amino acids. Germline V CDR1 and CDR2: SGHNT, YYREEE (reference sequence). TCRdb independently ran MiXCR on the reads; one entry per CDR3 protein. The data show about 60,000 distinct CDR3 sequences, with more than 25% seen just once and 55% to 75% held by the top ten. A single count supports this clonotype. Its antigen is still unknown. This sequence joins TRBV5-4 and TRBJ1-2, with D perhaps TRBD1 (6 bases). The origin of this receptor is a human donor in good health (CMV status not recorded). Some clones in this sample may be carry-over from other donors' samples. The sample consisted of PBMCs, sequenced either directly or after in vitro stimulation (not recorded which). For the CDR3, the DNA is TGTGCCAGCAGCTTACCCGGGACAAACTATGGCTACACCTTC. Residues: CASSLPGTNYGYTF.